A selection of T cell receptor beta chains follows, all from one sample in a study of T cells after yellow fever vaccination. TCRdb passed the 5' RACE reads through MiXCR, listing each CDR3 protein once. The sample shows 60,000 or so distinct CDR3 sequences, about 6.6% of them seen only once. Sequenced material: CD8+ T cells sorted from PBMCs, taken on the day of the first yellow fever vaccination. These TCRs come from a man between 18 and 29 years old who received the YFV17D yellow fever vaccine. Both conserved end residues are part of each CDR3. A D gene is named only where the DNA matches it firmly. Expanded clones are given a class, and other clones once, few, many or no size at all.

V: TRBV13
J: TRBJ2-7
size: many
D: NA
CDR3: CASSLTDSHEQYF
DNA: TGTGCCAGCAGCTTAACTGACTCACACGAGCAGTACTTC

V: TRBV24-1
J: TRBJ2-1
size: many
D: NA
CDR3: CATSDVGVYNEQFF
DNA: TGTGCCACCAGTGATGTAGGGGTCTATAATGAGCAGTTCTTC

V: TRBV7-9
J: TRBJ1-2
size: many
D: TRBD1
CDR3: CASSMGQNYGYTF
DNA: TGTGCCAGCAGCATGGGACAGAACTATGGCTACACCTTC

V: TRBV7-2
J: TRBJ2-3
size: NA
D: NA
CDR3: CASSLEADTQYF
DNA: TGTGCCAGCAGCTTAGAGGCAGATACGCAGTATTTT

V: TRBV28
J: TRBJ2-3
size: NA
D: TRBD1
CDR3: CASSSPSRGQADTQYF
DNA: TGTGCCAGCAGTTCCCCCTCCAGGGGGCAGGCAGATACGCAGTATTTT

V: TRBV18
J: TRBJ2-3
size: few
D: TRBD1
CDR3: CASSPDRRPDTQYF
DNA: TGTGCCAGCTCACCGGACAGGAGGCCAGATACGCAGTATTTT

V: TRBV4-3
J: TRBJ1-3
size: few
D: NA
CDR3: CASSQGYASAVGSGNTIYF
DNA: TGCGCCAGCAGCCAAGGATACGCGTCTGCTGTCGGCTCTGGAAACACCATATATTTT

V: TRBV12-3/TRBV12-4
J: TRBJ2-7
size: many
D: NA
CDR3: CASRPDISYEQYF
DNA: TGTGCCAGCAGACCAGACATCTCCTACGAGCAGTACTTC

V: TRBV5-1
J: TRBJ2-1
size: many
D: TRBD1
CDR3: CASSLTGANAQFF
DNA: TGCGCCAGCAGCTTAACAGGGGCCAATGCGCAGTTCTTC

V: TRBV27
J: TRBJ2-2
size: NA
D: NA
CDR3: CASSLSVRTKNTGELFF
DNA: TGTGCCAGCAGTTTATCGGTCAGGACAAAGAACACCGGGGAGCTGTTTTTT

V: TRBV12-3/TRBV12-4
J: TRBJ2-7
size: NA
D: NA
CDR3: CASSFSGQGEQYF
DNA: TGTGCCAGCAGTTTCTCGGGGCAGGGCGAGCAGTACTTC

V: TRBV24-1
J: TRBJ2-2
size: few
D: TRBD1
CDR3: CATGTGDTGELFF
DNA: TGTGCCACCGGGACAGGGGACACCGGGGAGCTGTTTTTT

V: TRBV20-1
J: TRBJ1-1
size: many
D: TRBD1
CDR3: CSARNGDREVTEAFF
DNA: TGCAGTGCTAGAAATGGGGACAGGGAGGTCACTGAAGCTTTCTTT

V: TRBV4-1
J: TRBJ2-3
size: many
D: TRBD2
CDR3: CASSHGPGLAEDTQYF
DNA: TGCGCCAGCAGCCACGGACCGGGACTAGCGGAGGATACGCAGTATTTT

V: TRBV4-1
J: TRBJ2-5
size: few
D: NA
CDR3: CASSQDPGLTRETQYF
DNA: TGCGCCAGCAGCCAAGATCCGGGATTAACCCGAGAGACCCAGTACTTC

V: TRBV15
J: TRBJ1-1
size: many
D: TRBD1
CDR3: CATSRGDSNEAFF
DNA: TGTGCCACCAGCAGAGGGGACAGCAATGAAGCTTTCTTT

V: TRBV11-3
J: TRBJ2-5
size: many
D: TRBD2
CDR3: CASSDRTSGGSETQYF
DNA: TGTGCCAGCAGCGACAGGACTAGCGGGGGCTCAGAGACCCAGTACTTC

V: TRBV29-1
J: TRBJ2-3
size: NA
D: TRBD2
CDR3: CSVEGDYLDYTQYF
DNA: TGCAGCGTTGAAGGGGACTACCTCGATTATACGCAGTATTTT

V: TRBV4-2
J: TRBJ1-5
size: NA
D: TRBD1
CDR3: CASSQPGTDYQPQHF
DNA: TGTGCCAGCAGCCAACCCGGGACAGATTATCAGCCCCAGCATTTT

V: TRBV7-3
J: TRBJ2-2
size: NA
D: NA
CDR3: CASSLVSWQLGGELFF
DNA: TGTGCCAGCAGCTTAGTATCATGGCAATTGGGCGGGGAGCTGTTTTTT

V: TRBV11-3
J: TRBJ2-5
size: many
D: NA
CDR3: CASSLGLGDVAQYF
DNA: TGTGCCAGCAGCTTAGGCCTTGGTGATGTAGCCCAGTACTTC

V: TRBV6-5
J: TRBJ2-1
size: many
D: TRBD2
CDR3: CASSYYFGGVSYNEQFF
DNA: TGTGCCAGCAGTTACTATTTCGGGGGGGTGTCCTACAATGAGCAGTTCTTC

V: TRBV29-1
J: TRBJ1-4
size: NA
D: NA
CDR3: CSVEAAGIGEKLFF
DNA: TGCAGCGTTGAAGCAGCCGGGATTGGAGAAAAACTGTTTTTT

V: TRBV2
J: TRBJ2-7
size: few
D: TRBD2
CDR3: CATYGTSVYEQYF
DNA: TGTGCCACCTATGGGACTAGCGTCTACGAGCAGTACTTC

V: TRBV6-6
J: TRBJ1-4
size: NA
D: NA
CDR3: CASRDGINEKLFF
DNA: TGTGCCAGCAGGGACGGAATTAATGAAAAACTGTTTTTT

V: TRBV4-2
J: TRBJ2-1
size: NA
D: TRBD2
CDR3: CASSPGTSGDNEQFF
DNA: TGTGCCAGCAGCCCCGGGACTAGCGGGGACAATGAGCAGTTCTTC

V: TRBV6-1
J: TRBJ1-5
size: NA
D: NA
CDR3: CASHPGGQNGPQHF
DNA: TGTGCCAGCCACCCCGGGGGGCAGAACGGGCCCCAGCATTTT

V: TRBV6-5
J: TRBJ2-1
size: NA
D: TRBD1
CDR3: CASSTDRVGDEQFF
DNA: TGTGCCAGCAGTACTGACAGGGTTGGGGATGAGCAGTTCTTC

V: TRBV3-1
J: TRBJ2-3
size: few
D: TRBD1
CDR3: CASSQEEVAGGLGDTQYF
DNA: TGTGCCAGCAGCCAAGAGGAGGTGGCAGGGGGCCTCGGAGATACGCAGTATTTT

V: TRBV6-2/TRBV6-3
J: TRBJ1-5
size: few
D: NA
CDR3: CASSPGFWQPQHF
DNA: TGTGCCAGCAGTCCGGGGTTTTGGCAGCCCCAGCATTTT

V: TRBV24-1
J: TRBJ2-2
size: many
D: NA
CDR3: CATSEATGLGTGELFF
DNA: TGTGCCACCAGTGAGGCTACAGGGTTGGGCACCGGGGAGCTGTTTTTT

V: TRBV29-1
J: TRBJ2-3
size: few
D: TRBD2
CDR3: CSVEAWTSGGATDTQYF
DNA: TGCAGCGTTGAAGCTTGGACTAGCGGGGGGGCAACAGATACGCAGTATTTT

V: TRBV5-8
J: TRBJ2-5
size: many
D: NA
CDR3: CASSLYGQETQYF
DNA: TGTGCCAGCAGCTTGTACGGCCAAGAGACCCAGTACTTC

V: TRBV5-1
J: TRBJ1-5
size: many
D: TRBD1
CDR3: CASSLEGGMGLPQHF
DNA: TGCGCCAGCAGCTTGGAAGGGGGCATGGGGTTGCCCCAGCATTTT

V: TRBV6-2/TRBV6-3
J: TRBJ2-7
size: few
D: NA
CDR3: CASTLGRSEQYF
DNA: TGTGCCAGCACCTTGGGGCGTTCCGAGCAGTACTTC

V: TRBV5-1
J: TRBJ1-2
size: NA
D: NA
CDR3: CASSSPGANYGYTF
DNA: TGCGCCAGCAGCTCCCCAGGAGCTAACTATGGCTACACCTTC

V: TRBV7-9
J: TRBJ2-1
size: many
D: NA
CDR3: CASSSALRTGDYNEQFF
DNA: TGTGCCAGCAGCTCCGCCTTGCGGACGGGGGACTACAATGAGCAGTTCTTC

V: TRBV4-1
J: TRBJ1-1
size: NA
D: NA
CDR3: CASSQDRNKGIGNTEAFF
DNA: TGCGCCAGCAGCCAAGATCGGAACAAGGGGATAGGGAACACTGAAGCTTTCTTT

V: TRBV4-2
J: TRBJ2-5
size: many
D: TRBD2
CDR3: CASSQGERGGDRETQYF
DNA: TGTGCCAGCAGCCAAGGCGAGCGGGGGGGAGATCGAGAGACCCAGTACTTC

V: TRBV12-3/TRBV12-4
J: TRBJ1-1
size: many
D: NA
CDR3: CASSTGPPAFF
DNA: TGTGCCAGCAGTACGGGCCCTCCGGCTTTCTTT

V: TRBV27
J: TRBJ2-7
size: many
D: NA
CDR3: CSAGKWEQYF
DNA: TGTAGTGCAGGGAAGTGGGAGCAGTACTTC